The rows below give T cell receptor beta chains drawn from one sample of a study of T cells in Graves' hyperthyroidism and ophthalmopathy. Each CDR3 protein gets one entry after TCRdb re-called the multiplex PCR reads with MiXCR. Of fewer than 350,000 distinct CDR3 sequences listed, roughly 15% are singletons. Sample: blood. These receptor sequences come from a woman in her 50s with Graves' hyperthyroidism that later progressed to Graves' ophthalmopathy. The CDR3 runs from the conserved cysteine through the conserved F or W. Fields, in order: D gene, V gene, clone size, J gene, CDR3 DNA, CDR3 protein. A D gene is named only where the DNA matches it firmly. A row's size may be missing; if present it is once, few, many or a size class.

-,TRBV20-1,many,TRBJ2-3,TGCAGTGCCGAGGACACTCGCACAGATACGCAGTATTTT,CSAEDTRTDTQYF
TRBD1,TRBV6-1,many,TRBJ2-1,TGTGCCAGCAGAGCTAACAGGGGTTTCTACAATGAGCAGTTCTTC,CASRANRGFYNEQFF
-,TRBV30,many,TRBJ1-1,TGTGCCTGGAGATGGGGTCCGAACACTGAAGCTTTCTTT,CAWRWGPNTEAFF
-,TRBV28,many,TRBJ2-7,TGTGCCAGCAGTAAAAACAGGGTTGACGAGCAGTACTTC,CASSKNRVDEQYF
-,TRBV28,many,TRBJ2-3,TGTGCCAGCAGTTTGATGGGAAGGACAGATACGCAGTATTTT,CASSLMGRTDTQYF
TRBD2,TRBV5-1,many,TRBJ2-1,TGCGCCAGCAGCTTGGGGACTAGCGGTTCCAATGAGCAGTTCTTC,CASSLGTSGSNEQFF
-,TRBV25-1,many,TRBJ1-2,TGTGCCAGCACCAAAGCGGGGGGCGGCTATGGCTACACCTTC,CASTKAGGGYGYTF
-,TRBV6-1,few,TRBJ2-7,TGTGCCAGCAGTTTCTTAACAGGCCCCCCTGAGCAGTACTTC,CASSFLTGPPEQYF
-,TRBV10-1,many,TRBJ2-2,TGCGCCAGCAGTGAAGGGTCGAGCGGGGAGCTGTTTTTT,CASSEGSSGELFF
-,TRBV5-1,-,TRBJ2-3,TGCGCCAGCAGCCTCAGGGTGGGAGATACGCAGTATTTT,CASSLRVGDTQYF
-,TRBV6-5,many,TRBJ2-2,TGTGCCAGCAGTTACGGTCTCTTGGGGACCGGGGAGCTGTTTTTT,CASSYGLLGTGELFF
TRBD2,TRBV28,many,TRBJ2-5,TGTGCCAGCAGTTTAGGATTTGGCGGGAGAGAACAAGAGACCCAGTACTTC,CASSLGFGGREQETQYF
-,TRBV6-1,many,TRBJ2-7,TGTGCCAGCAGTAGACAGGCCCCCTACGAGCAGTACTTC,CASSRQAPYEQYF
TRBD1,TRBV9,many,TRBJ2-1,TGTGCCAGCAGCGTTACAGGGGGCAAGTTCAATGAGCAGTTCTTC,CASSVTGGKFNEQFF
TRBD1,TRBV19,-,TRBJ1-6,TGTGCCAGTAGTATAGACAGGGGGAACTCACCCCTCCACTTT,CASSIDRGNSPLHF
TRBD1,TRBV5-1,-,TRBJ1-1,TGCGCCAGCAGCTTGCCTCGGGACAGGGAAATGAACACTGAAGCTTTCTTT,CASSLPRDREMNTEAFF
-,TRBV20-1,few,TRBJ2-3,TGCAGTGCTAGAGGTATCCGAACTAGCACAGATACGCAGTATTTT,CSARGIRTSTDTQYF
-,TRBV20-1,many,TRBJ1-2,TGCAGTGCTAGAGCGGATGGCTACACCTTC,CSARADGYTF
-,TRBV11-2,many,TRBJ2-7,TGTGCCAGCAGCTTCTTCCAGGGTGTAGGCTACGAGCAGTACTTC,CASSFFQGVGYEQYF
TRBD2,TRBV20-1,few,TRBJ2-2,TGCAGTGCTCAAAGCGGGATCAACACCGGGGAGCTGTTTTTT,CSAQSGINTGELFF
-,TRBV9,-,TRBJ1-1,TGTGCCAGCAGCGTAGAAGGGACCCTTGAAGCTTTCTTT,CASSVEGTLEAFF
-,TRBV28,once,TRBJ1-1,TGTGCCAGCAGTTTACTTGGGGGGCGGACTGAAGCTTTCTTT,CASSLLGGRTEAFF